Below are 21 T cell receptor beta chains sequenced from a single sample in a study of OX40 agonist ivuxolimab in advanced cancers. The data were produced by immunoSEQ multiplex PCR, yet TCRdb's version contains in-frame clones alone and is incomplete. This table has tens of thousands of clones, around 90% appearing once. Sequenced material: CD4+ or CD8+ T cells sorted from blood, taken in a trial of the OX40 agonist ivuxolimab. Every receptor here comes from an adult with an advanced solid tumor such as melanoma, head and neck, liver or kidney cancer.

CDR3: CASGSGTGPYNEQFF. DNA of the CDR3: TGTGCCAGCGGATCCGGGACAGGGCCCTACAATGAGCAGTTCTTC. The rearrangement joins TRBV7-9 to TRBJ2-1; 9 nucleotides line up with TRBD1. The CDR3 spans 15 residues. With V trimmed by 8 bases and J by 2 bases, 7 bases remained unmatched. CDR1 is SEHNR and CDR2 is FQNEAQ in the germline V gene (reference sequence).

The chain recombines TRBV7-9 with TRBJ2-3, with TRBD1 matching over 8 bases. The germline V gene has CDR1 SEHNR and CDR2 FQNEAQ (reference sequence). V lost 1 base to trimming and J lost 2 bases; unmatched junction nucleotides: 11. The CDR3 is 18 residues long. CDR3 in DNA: TGTGCCAGCAGCTTAGGCCCCACAGGGGGAGCCCACACAGATACGCAGTATTTT. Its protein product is CASSLGPTGGAHTDTQYF.

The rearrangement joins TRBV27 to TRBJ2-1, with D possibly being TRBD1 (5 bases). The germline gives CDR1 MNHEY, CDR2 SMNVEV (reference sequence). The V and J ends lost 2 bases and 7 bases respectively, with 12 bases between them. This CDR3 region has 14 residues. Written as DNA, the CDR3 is TGTGCCAGCAGTTTAGGTACAGGCTGGAATGAGCAGTTCTTC. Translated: CASSLGTGWNEQFF.

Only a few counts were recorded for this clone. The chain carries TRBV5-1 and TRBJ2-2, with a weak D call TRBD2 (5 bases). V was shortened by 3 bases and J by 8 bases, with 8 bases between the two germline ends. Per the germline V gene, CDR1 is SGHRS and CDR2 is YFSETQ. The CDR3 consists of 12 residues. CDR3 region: CASSSEGGELFF. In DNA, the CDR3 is TGCGCCAGCAGCTCCGAGGGTGGGGAGCTGTTTTTT.

This CDR3 is CASSPGQGVLNTEAFF. In nucleotides, the CDR3 is TGCGCCAGCAGCCCAGGACAGGGGGTTCTGAACACTGAAGCTTTCTTT. The chain recombines TRBV5-1 with TRBJ1-1; TRBD1 agrees at 10 bases. The CDR3 consists of 16 residues. Germline CDR1 SGHRS, CDR2 YFSETQ. V trimming: 4 bases; J trimming: 0 bases; junction bases outside the gene matches: 6.

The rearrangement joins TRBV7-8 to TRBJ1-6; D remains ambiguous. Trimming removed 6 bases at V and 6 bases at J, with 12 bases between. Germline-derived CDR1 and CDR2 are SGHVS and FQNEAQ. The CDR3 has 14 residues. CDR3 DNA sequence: TGTGCCAGCAGTATTAGGCAGGTTAATTCACCCCTCCACTTT. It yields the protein CASSIRQVNSPLHF.

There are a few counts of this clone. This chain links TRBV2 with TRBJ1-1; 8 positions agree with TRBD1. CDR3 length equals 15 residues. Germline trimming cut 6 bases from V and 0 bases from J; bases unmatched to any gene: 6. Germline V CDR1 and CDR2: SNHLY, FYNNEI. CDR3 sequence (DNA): TGTGCCAGCAGAGTCGACAGGGGTATGAACACTGAAGCTTTCTTT. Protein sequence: CASRVDRGMNTEAFF.

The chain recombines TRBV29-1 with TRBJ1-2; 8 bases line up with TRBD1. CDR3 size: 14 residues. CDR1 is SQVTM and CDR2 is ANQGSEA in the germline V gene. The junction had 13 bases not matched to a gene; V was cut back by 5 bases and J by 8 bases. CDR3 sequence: CSVPGTGDRGGYTF. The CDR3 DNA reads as TGCAGCGTTCCCGGGACAGGAGATAGGGGCGGCTACACCTTC.

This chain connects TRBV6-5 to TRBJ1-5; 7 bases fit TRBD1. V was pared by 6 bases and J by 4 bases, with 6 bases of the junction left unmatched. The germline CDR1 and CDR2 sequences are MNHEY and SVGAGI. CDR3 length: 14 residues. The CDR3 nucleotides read TGTGCCAGCAGCTGGGACAGAGCAAATCAGCCCCAGCATTTT. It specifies CASSWDRANQPQHF.

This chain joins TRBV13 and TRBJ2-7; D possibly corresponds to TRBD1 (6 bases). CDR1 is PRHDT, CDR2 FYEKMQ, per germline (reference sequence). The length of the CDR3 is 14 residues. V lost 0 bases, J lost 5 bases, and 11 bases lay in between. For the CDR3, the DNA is TGTGCCAGCAGCTTAGGGCTCAGGGGCGACGAGCAGTACTTC. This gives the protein CASSLGLRGDEQYF. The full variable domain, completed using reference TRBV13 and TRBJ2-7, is AAGVIQSPRHLIKEKRETATLKCYPIPRHDTVYWYQQGPGQDPQFLISFYEKMQSDKGSIPDRFSAQQFSDYHSELNMSSLELGDSALYFCASSLGLRGDEQYFGPGTRLTVT.

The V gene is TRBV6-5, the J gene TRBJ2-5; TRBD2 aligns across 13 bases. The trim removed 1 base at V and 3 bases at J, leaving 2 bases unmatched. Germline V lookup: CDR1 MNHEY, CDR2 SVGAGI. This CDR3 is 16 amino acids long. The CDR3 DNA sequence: TGTGCCAGCAGTTACTACGGGACTAGCGGGGAAGAGACCCAGTACTTC. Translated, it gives CASSYYGTSGEETQYF.

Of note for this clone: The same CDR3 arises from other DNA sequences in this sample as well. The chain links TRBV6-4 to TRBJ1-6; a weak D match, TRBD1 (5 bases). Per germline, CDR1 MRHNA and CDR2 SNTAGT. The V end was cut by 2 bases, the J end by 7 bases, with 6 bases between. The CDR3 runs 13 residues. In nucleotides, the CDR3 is TGTGCCAGCAGTGACCGGGACAATTCACCCCTCCACTTT. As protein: CASSDRDNSPLHF.

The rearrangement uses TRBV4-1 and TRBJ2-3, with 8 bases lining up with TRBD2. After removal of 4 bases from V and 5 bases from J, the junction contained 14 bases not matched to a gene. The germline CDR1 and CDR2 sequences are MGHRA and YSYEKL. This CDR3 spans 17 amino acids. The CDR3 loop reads CASSLSLPRGVGDTQYF. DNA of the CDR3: TGCGCCAGCAGCCTCTCGCTCCCGCGGGGGGTGGGAGATACGCAGTATTTT.

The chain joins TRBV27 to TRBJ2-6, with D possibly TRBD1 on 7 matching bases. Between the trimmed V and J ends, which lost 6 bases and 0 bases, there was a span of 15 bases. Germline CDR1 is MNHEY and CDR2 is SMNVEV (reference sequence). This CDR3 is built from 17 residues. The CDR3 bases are TGTGCCAGCAGGGCCAGGGGGGCCAGCTCTGGGGCCAACGTCCTGACTTTC. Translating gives CASRARGASSGANVLTF.

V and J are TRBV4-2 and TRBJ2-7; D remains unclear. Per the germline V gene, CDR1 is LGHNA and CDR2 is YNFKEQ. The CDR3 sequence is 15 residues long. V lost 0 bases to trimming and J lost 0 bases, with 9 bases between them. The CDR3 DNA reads TGTGCCAGCAGCCAAGATCCGGCGATCTCCTACGAGCAGTACTTC. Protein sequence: CASSQDPAISYEQYF.

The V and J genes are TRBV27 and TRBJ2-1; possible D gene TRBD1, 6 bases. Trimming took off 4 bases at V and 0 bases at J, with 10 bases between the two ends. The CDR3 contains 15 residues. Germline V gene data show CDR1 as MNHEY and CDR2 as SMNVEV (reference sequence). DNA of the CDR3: TGTGCCAGCAGTTCAGGGGTGGGCTCCTACAATGAGCAGTTCTTC. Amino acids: CASSSGVGSYNEQFF.

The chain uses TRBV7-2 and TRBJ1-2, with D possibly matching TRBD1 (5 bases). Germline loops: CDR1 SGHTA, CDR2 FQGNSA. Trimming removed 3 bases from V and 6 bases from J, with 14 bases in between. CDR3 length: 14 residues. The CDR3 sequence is CASSFASGGDGYTF. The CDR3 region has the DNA TGTGCCAGCAGCTTCGCCTCGGGGGGAGATGGCTACACCTTC.

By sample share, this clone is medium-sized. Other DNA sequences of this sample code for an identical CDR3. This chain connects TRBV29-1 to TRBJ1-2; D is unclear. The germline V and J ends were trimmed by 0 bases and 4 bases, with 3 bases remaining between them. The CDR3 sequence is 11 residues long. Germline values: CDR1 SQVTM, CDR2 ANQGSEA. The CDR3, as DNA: TGCAGCGTTGAAGATGGCTATGGCTACACCTTC. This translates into CSVEDGYGYTF.

The CDR3 sequence is CASSFLAEYNEQFF. CDR3 DNA sequence: TGTGCCAGCAGCTTCCTGGCGGAATACAATGAGCAGTTCTTC. The gene calls are TRBV5-4 and TRBJ2-1; no clear D. The CDR3 spans 14 residues. CDR1 SGHNT and CDR2 YYREEE come from the germline V gene (reference sequence). The ends were cut back, 2 bases at V and 4 bases at J, with 10 bases in the middle.

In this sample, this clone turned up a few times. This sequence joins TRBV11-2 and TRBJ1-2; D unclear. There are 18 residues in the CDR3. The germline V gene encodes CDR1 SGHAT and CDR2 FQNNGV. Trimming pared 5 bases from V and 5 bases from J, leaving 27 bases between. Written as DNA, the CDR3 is TGTGCCAGCAGCCCAACCCTGATTCGTTCGGTGTCAGGTTATGGCTACACCTTC. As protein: CASSPTLIRSVSGYGYTF.

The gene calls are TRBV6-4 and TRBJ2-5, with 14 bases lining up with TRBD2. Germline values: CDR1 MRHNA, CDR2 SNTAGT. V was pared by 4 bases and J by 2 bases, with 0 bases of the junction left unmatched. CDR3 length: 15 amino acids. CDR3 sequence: CASSGTSGGQETQYF. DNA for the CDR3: TGTGCCAGCAGTGGGACTAGCGGGGGGCAAGAGACCCAGTACTTC.